The TCR beta chain under discussion was sequenced for a study of beta chain features in type 1 diabetes. Study details: Sorted cells examined across all samples numbered some 98 million. Points from the study as a whole: For Type 1 diabetes patients, all four CD4+ subsets carried TCRB CDR3s that were moderately but significantly shorter.

Germline V CDR1 and CDR2: MNHEY, SVGAGI. CDR3 length: 14 amino acids. V shed 8 bases and J 3 bases; nucleotides not matched to a gene: 10. Every bit of the isolated RNA underwent reverse transcription, so sequencing read expressed TCRB transcripts. The average output of naive, central memory and regulatory T cell samples was millions of reads. TCRdb keeps only in-frame clones here, not all; method: immunoSEQ multiplex PCR. The table includes under 250,000 clones, approximately 11% detected once. Notes on this clone: Antigen specificity is unknown.

The source is a man younger than 35 in good health. Specimen: central memory CD4+ T cells from blood. The rearrangement links TRBV6-5 to TRBJ2-7; the match to TRBD1 covers 7 bases. The CDR3 sequence is CASALAGGDYEQYF. The CDR3 region has the DNA TGTGCCAGCGCCCTGGCAGGGGGAGACTACGAGCAGTACTTC.